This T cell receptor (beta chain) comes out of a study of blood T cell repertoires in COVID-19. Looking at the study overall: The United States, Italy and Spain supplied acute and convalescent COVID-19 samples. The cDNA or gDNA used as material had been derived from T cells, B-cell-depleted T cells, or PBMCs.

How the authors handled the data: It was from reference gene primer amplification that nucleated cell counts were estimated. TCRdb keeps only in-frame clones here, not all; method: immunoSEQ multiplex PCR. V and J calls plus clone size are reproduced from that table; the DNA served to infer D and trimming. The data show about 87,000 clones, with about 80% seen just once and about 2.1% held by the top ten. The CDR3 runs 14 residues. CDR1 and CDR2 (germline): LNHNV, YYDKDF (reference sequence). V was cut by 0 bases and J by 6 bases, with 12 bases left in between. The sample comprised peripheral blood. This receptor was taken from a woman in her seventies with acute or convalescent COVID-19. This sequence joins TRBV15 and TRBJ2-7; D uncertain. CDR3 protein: CATSRESQVSEQYF. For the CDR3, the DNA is TGTGCCACCAGCAGAGAGAGCCAAGTAAGCGAGCAGTACTTC.